The rows below give T cell receptor beta chains drawn from one sample of a study of PD-1 blockade in classical Hodgkin lymphoma. The protocol was immunoSEQ multiplex PCR, while the TCRdb copy is restricted to in-frame clones and leaves out a portion. The table has fewer than 75,000 clones, around 89% seen once; the top ten hold roughly 5%. Sequences were derived from peripheral blood mononuclear cells (PBMCs), sampled before the second cycle of nivolumab. These receptors originate from a human donor with classical Hodgkin lymphoma. CDR3s include the opening cysteine and the closing phenylalanine or tryptophan. A D gene is named only where the DNA matches it firmly. Clone size is not always given. Where it is, it says once, few, many or a class for expanded clones.

- | TRBJ2-1 | - | TRBV5-1 | TGCGCCAGCAGCCTCACGGGCTGGGTGGGGAATGAGCAGTTCTTC | CASSLTGWVGNEQFF
- | TRBJ2-1 | - | TRBV5-1 | TGCGCCAGCAGTCCCACCGGGACGAGCTCCTACAATGAGCAGTTCTTC | CASSPTGTSSYNEQFF
- | TRBJ1-4 | - | TRBV25-1 | TGTGCCAGCTCCGGGGGCTGGGAAAAACTGTTTTTT | CASSGGWEKLFF
- | TRBJ2-7 | once | TRBV6-1 | TGTGCCAGCAGTGATTTAGGGGGCGAGCAGTACTTC | CASSDLGGEQYF
- | TRBJ1-5 | few | TRBV5-1 | TGCGCCAGCAGCTTGTCAACAGGGTTCAATCAGCCCCAGCATTTT | CASSLSTGFNQPQHF
TRBD1 | TRBJ2-1 | once | TRBV5-1 | TGCGCCAGCAGCTCTTTGACAGGGAGCTCCTACAATGAGCAGTTCTTC | CASSSLTGSSYNEQFF
TRBD1 | TRBJ2-5 | - | TRBV6-1 | TGTGCCAGCAGGTCTACAGGGGGGGAGACCCAGTACTTC | CASRSTGGETQYF
- | TRBJ1-1 | - | TRBV19 | TGTGCCAGTAGTATATATTCTCAACAGCAACAAGCTTTCTTT | CASSIYSQQQQAFF
TRBD1 | TRBJ2-7 | once | TRBV5-1 | TGCGCCAGCACCTCAATGGGACAGGCCGTAGGGAACGAGCAGTACTTC | CASTSMGQAVGNEQYF
TRBD1 | TRBJ1-1 | - | TRBV11-2 | TGTGCCAGCAGCTCTATGACAGGGTTGGCCTGGGGACTCAACACTGAAGCTTTCTTT | CASSSMTGLAWGLNTEAFF
- | TRBJ1-3 | - | TRBV6-5 | TGTGCCAGCAGTCCCGCCGGGTCTGGAAACACCATATATTTT | CASSPAGSGNTIYF
- | TRBJ2-7 | - | TRBV19 | TGTGCCAGTAGTATACAGCCACCCTACGAGCAGTACTTC | CASSIQPPYEQYF
TRBD2 | TRBJ2-7 | - | TRBV2 | TGTGCCAGCAGCCTAGCGGGGGGATCCTACGAGCAGTACTTC | CASSLAGGSYEQYF
TRBD1 | TRBJ2-7 | - | TRBV6-6 | TGTGCCAGCAGTACCGGGACAGTTTACGAGCAGTACTTC | CASSTGTVYEQYF
- | TRBJ1-5 | - | TRBV19 | TGTGCCAGTAACTTCGGGGACACTAATCAGCCCCAGCATTTT | CASNFGDTNQPQHF
- | TRBJ2-7 | once | TRBV6-5 | TGTGCCTGCGCTAGGACACCTTCCTACGAGCAGTACTTC | CACARTPSYEQYF
TRBD1 | TRBJ2-7 | few | TRBV27 | TGTGCCAGCAGTTACAGGGGGTTATACGAGCAGTACTTC | CASSYRGLYEQYF
TRBD1 | TRBJ2-1 | - | TRBV27 | TGTGCCAGCAGTTTAACCGGGACAGTGGATGAGCAGTTCTTC | CASSLTGTVDEQFF
- | TRBJ2-7 | - | TRBV28 | TGTGCCAGCAGCCTCGACAGGGAAGAAACCCGGGGGAACTACGAGCAGTACTTC | CASSLDREETRGNYEQYF
TRBD1 | TRBJ1-4 | - | TRBV6-5 | TGTGCCACCCGACAGGGAGTCTATGAAAAACTGTTTTTT | CATRQGVYEKLFF
- | TRBJ2-5 | - | TRBV28 | TGTGCCAGCAGTTTGGGAGATTTCGGGACCCAGTACTTC | CASSLGDFGTQYF
- | TRBJ1-1 | - | TRBV27 | TGTGCCAGCAGTTTAGCAGGGGAGCCTGAAGCTTTCTTT | CASSLAGEPEAFF